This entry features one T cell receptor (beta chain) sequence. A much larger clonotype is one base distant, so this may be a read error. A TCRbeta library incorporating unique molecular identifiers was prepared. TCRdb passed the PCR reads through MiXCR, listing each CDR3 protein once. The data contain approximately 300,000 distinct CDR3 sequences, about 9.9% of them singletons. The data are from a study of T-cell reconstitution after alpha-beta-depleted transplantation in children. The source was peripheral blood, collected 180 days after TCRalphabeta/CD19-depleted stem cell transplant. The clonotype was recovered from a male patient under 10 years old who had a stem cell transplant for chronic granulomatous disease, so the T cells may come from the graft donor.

The CDR3 reads CSSSWTPGLGTYEQYF. In nucleotides, the CDR3 is TGCTCCAGCAGCTGGACACCGGGACTAGGCACCTACGAGCAGTACTTC. The chain couples TRBV5-1 to TRBJ2-7; 8 bases fit TRBD2. The CDR3 spans 16 residues. In germline, CDR1 is SGHRS, CDR2 YFSETQ.